The sequence of this TCR beta chain was determined in a study of blood T cell repertoires in COVID-19. Trimming took 0 bases from V and 0 from J, leaving 9 bases between them. Germline V gene data show CDR1 as SEHNR and CDR2 as FQNEAQ (reference sequence). CDR3 length: 16 residues. Cohort assignment relied on participant-reported clinical history. Sequenced by immunoSEQ multiplex PCR; TCRdb stores in-frame clones only, minus some. The data contain 250,000 to 400,000 clones, around 90% of them singletons. The source material was PBMCs or T cells enriched from blood (not recorded which). The chain recombines TRBV7-9 with TRBJ1-3; tentatively, D is TRBD1 (5 bases). The origin of this receptor is a man in his sixties who had recovered from COVID-19. The CDR3 DNA sequence: TGTGCCAGCAGCTTAGCGAGGGGACTCTCTGGAAACACCATATATTTT. Translating gives CASSLARGLSGNTIYF.